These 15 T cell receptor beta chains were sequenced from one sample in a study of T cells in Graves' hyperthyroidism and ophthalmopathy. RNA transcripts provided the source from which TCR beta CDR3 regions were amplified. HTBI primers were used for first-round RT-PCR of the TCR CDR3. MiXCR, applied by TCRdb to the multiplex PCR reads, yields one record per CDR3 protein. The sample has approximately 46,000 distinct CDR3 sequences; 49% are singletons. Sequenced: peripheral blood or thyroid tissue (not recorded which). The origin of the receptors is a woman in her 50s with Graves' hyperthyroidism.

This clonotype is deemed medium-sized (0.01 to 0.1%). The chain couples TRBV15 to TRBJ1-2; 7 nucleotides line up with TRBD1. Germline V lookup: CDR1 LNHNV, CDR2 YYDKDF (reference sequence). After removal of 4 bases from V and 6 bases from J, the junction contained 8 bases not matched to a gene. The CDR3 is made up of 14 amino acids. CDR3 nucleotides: TGTGCCACCAGCACCGAGACAGGGTTTCATGGCTACACCTTC. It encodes CATSTETGFHGYTF.

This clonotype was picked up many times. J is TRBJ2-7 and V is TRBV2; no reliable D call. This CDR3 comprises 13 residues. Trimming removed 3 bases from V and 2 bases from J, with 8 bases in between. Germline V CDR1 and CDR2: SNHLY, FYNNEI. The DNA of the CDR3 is TGTGCCAGCAGTGACAGGTCCACCTACGAGCAGTACTTC. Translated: CASSDRSTYEQYF. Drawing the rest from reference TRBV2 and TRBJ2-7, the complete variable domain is EPEVTQTPSHQVTQMGQEVILRCVPISNHLYFYWYRQILGQKVEFLVSFYNNEISEKSEIFDDQFSVERPDGSNFTLKIRSTKLEDSAMYFCASSDRSTYEQYFGPGTRLTVT.

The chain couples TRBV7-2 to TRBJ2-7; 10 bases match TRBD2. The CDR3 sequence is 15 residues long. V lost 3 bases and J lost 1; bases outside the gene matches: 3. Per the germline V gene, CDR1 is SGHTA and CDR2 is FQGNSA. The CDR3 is CASSFLLAGSYEQYF. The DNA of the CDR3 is TGTGCCAGCAGCTTCCTACTAGCGGGATCCTACGAGCAGTACTTC.

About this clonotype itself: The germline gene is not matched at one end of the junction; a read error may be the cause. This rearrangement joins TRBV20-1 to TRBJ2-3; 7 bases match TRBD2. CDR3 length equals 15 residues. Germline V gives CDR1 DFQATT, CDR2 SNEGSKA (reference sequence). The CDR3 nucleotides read TGCAGTGCTAGAGATCTAGCGACTAGCACAGATACGCGGCATTTT. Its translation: CSARDLATSTDTRHF.

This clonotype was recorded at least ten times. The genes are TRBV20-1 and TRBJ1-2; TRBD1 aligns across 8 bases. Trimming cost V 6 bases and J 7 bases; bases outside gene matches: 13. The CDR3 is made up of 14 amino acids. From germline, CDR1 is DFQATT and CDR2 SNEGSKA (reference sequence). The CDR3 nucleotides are TGCAGTGCCGGACAGGGAACTGGAATGAGTGGCTACACCTTC. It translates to CSAGQGTGMSGYTF.

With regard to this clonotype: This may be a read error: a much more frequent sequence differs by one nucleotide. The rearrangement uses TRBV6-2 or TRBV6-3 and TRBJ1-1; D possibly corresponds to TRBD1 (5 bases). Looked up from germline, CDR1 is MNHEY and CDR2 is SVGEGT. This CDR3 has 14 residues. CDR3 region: CASSRGLGNTETFF. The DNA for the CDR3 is TGTGCCAGCAGTCGGGGCCTGGGGAACACTGAAACTTTCTTT.

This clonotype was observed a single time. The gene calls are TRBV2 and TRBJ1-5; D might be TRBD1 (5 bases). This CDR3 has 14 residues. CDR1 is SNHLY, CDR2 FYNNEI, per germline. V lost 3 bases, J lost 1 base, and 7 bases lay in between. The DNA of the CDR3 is TGTGCCAGCAGTGAGGGGGACAGCAATCAGCCCCAGCATTTT. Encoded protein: CASSEGDSNQPQHF.

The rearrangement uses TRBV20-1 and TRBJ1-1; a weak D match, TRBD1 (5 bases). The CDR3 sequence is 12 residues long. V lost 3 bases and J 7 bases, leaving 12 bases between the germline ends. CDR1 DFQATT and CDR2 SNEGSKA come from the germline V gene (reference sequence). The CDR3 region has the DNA TGCAGTGCTAGTCAGGGCAGAGGTGAAGCTTTCTTT. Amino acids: CSASQGRGEAFF.

CDR3 in DNA: TGCAGTGCTAGGGCGGGGGCTTTGTATGGCTACACCTTC. As protein: CSARAGALYGYTF. The genes are TRBV20-1 and TRBJ1-2; D possibly corresponds to TRBD1 (6 bases). The V end was cut by 3 bases, the J end by 5 bases, with 13 bases between. The CDR3 consists of 13 residues. Per the germline V gene, CDR1 is DFQATT and CDR2 is SNEGSKA (reference sequence).

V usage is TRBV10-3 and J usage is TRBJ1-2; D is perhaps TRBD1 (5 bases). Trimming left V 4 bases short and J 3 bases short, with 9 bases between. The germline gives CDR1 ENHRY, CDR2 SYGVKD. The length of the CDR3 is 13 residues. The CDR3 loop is CAISGVGDYGYTF. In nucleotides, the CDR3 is TGTGCCATCAGTGGTGTGGGGGACTATGGCTACACCTTC.

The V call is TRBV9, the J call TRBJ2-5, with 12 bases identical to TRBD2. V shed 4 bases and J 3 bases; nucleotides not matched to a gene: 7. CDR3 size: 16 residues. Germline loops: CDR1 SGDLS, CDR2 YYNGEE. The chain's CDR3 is CASSPMTSGSKETQYF. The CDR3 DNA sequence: TGTGCCAGCAGCCCGATGACTAGCGGGAGCAAAGAGACCCAGTACTTC.

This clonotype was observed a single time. CDR3 DNA: TGTGCTAGCGTCCTGTGGGAGGGCCACGAGCAGTACTTC. This gives the protein CASVLWEGHEQYF. J is TRBJ2-7 and V is TRBV25-1, with 7 bases matching TRBD2. The CDR3 length is 13 residues. Germline-derived CDR1 and CDR2 are MGHDK and SYGVNS.

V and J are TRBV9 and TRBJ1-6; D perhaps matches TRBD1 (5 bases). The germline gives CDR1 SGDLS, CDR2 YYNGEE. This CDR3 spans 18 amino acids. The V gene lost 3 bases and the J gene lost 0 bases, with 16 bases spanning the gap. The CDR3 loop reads CASSGQGDGGSYNSPLHF. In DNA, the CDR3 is TGTGCCAGCAGCGGGCAGGGCGACGGCGGCTCCTATAATTCACCCCTCCACTTT.

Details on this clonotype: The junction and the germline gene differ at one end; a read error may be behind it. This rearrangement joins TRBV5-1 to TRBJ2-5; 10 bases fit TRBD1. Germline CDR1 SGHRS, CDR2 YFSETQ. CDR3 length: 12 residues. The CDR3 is CACSFGQGGQYF. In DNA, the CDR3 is TGCGCCTGCAGCTTCGGACAGGGGGGACAGTACTTC.

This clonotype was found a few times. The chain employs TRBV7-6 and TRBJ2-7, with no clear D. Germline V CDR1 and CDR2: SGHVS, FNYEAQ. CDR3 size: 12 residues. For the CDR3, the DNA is TGTGCTAGGGCCGGGTCGTCCTACGAGCAGTACTTC. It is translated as CARAGSSYEQYF. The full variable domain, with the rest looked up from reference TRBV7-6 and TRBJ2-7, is GAGVSQSPRYKVTKRGQDVALRCDPISGHVSLYWYRQALGQGPEFLTYFNYEAQQDKSGLPNDRFSAERPEGSISTLTIQRTEQRDSAMYRCARAGSSYEQYFGPGTRLTVT.